Described below is a single T cell receptor beta chain sequence and its context. This sample was included in a study of blood T cell repertoires in COVID-19. Measured with immunoSEQ multiplex PCR; TCRdb has only the in-frame clones, and not every one. The sample records around 250,000 clones, about 90% being singletons. Sequenced sample: PBMCs or T cells enriched from blood (not recorded which). This sequence was found in a woman between 35 and 50 years old who had been exposed to COVID-19.

CDR3 in amino acids: CASSPATSGRGRTGELFF. The CDR3 bases are TGTGCCAGCAGCCCTGCAACTAGCGGGAGAGGAAGAACCGGGGAGCTGTTTTTT. This chain uses TRBV7-3 with TRBJ2-2, with TRBD2 matching 11 bases. Germline CDR1 is SGHTA and CDR2 is FQGTGA. The CDR3 is 18 residues long. V shed 5 bases, J shed 5 bases, and the junction held 13 bases outside the gene matches.